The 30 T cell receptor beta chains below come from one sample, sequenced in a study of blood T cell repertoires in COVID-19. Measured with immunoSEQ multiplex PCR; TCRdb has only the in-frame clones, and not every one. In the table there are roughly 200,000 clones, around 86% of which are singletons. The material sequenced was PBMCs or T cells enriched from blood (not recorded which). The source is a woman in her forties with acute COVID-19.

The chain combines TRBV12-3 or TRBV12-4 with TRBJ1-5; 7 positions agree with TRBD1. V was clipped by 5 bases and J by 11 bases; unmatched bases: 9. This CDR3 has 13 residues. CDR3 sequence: CASSLRVGQTQHF. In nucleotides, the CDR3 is TGTGCCAGCAGTCTCCGTGTGGGACAGACCCAGCATTTT.

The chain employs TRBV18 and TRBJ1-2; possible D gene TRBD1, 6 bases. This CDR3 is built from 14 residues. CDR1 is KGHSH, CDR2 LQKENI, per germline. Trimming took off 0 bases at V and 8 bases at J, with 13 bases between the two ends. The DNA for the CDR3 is TGTGCCAGCTCACCACCCCCGGACAGACGGGGCTACACCTTC. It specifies CASSPPPDRRGYTF.

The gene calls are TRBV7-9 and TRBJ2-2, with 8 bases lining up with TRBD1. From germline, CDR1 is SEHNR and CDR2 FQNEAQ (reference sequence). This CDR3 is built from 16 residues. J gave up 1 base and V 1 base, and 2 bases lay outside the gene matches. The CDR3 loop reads CASSLVGQGNTGELFF. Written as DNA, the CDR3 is TGTGCCAGCAGCTTAGTTGGACAGGGGAACACCGGGGAGCTGTTTTTT.

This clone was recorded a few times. CDR3 sequence (DNA): TGTGCCAGCAGCGATAGGGGACAGGGTTTAAACTATGGCTACACCTTC. Translation: CASSDRGQGLNYGYTF. V usage is TRBV7-2 and J usage is TRBJ1-2, with 9 bases lining up with TRBD1. Germline V CDR1 and CDR2: SGHTA, FQGNSA. V was pared by 5 bases and J by 2 bases, with 9 bases of the junction left unmatched. CDR3 length: 16 residues.

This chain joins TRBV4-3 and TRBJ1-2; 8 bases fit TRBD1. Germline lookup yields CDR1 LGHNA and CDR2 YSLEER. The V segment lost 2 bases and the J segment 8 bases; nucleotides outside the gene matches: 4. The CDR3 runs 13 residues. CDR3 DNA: TGCGCCAGCAGCCAACGACAGGGGAGCGGCTACACCTTC. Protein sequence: CASSQRQGSGYTF.

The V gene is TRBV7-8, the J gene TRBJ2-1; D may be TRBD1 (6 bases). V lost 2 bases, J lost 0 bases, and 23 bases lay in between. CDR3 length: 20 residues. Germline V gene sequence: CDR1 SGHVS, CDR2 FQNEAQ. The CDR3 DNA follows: TGTGCCAGCAGCTTACTTTCTAGGGTCGGACAGCCGAGCTCCTACAATGAGCAGTTCTTC. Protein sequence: CASSLLSRVGQPSSYNEQFF.

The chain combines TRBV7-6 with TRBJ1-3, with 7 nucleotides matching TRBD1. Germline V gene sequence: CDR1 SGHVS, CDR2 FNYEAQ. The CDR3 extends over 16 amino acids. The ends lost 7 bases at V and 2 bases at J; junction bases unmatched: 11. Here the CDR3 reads CASNIGPGGTGNTIYF. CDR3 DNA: TGTGCCAGCAACATTGGACCAGGGGGGACTGGAAACACCATATATTTT.

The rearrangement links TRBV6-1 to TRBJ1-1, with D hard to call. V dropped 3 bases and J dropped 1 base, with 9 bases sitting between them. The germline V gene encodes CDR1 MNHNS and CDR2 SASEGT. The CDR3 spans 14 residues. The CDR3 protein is CASSERQENTEAFF. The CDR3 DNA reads TGTGCCAGCAGTGAGCGCCAGGAGAACACTGAAGCTTTCTTT.

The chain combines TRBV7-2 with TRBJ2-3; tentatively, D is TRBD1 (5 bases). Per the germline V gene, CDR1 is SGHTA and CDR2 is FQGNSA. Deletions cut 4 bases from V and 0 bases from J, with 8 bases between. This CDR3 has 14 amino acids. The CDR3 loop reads CASSSSGSTDTQYF. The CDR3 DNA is TGTGCCAGCAGCTCTTCAGGGAGCACAGATACGCAGTATTTT.

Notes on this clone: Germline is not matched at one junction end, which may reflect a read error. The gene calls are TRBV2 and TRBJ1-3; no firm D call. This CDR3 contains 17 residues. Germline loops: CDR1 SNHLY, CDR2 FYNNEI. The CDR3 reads CASREGLRRLSGNTIYF. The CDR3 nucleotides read TGTGCCAGCAGGGAAGGCCTCAGGCGTCTCTCTGGAAACACCATATATTTT.

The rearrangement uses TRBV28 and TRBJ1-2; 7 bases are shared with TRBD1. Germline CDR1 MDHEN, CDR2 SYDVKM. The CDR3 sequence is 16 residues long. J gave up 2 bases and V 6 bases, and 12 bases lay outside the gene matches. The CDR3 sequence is CASSLERRTGNYGYTF. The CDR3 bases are TGTGCCAGCAGCCTAGAACGACGGACAGGCAACTATGGCTACACCTTC.

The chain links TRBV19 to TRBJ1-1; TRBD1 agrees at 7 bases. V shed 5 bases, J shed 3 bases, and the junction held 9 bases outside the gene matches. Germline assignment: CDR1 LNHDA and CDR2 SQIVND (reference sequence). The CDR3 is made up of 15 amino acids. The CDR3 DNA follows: TGTGCCAGTAGTGTCCGACAGGGATGGGACACTGAAGCTTTCTTT. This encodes CASSVRQGWDTEAFF.

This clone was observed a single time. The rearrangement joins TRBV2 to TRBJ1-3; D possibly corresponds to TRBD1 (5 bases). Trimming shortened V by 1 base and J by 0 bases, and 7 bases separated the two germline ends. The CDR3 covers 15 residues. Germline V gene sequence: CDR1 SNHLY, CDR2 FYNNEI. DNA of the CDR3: TGTGCCAGCAGTGAAGGACAGTTCTCTGGAAACACCATATATTTT. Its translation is CASSEGQFSGNTIYF.

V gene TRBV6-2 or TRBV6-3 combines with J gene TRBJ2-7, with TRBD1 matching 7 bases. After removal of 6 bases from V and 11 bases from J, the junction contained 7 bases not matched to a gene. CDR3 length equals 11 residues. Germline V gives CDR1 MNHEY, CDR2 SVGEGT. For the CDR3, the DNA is TGTGCCAGCAGCTATTCCGGACAGGAGTACTTC. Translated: CASSYSGQEYF.

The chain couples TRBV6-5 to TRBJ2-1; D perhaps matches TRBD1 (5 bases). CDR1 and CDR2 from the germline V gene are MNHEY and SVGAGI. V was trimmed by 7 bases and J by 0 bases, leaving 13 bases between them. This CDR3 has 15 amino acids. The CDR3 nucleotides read TGTGCCAGCAACCCAACAGGACGCTCCTACAATGAGCAGTTCTTC. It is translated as CASNPTGRSYNEQFF.

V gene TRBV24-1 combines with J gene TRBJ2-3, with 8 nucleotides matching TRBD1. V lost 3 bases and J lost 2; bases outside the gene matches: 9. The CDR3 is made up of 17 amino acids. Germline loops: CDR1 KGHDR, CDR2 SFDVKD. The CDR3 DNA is TGTGCCACCAGTGATACTAGGACAGGGCGGGCCACAGATACGCAGTATTTT. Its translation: CATSDTRTGRATDTQYF.

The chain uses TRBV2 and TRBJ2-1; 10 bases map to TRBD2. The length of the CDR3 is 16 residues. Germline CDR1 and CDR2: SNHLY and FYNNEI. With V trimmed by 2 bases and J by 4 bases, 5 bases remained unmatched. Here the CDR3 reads CASSEKRGGPYNEQFF. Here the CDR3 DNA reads TGTGCCAGCAGTGAAAAGCGGGGGGGCCCTTACAATGAGCAGTTCTTC. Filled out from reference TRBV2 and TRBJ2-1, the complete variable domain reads EPEVTQTPSHQVTQMGQEVILRCVPISNHLYFYWYRQILGQKVEFLVSFYNNEISEKSEIFDDQFSVERPDGSNFTLKIRSTKLEDSAMYFCASSEKRGGPYNEQFFGPGTRLTVL.

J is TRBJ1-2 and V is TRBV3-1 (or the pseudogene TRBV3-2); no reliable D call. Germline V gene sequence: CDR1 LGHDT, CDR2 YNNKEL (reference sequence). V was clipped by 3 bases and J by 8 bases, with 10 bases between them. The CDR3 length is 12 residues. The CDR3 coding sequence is TGTGCCAGCAGCCAGGGAGGAGAGGGCTACACCTTC. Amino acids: CASSQGGEGYTF.

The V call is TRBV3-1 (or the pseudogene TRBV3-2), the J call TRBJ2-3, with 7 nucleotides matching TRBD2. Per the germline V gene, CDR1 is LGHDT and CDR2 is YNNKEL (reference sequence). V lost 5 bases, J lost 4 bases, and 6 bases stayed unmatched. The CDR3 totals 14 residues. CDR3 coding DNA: TGTGCCAGCAGCGGGGGGAGGGAGGCAGATACGCAGTATTTT. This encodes CASSGGREADTQYF.

For the CDR3, the DNA is TGCGCCAGCAGCCTAACTAGATTTGGCACTGAAGCTTTCTTT. Its protein product is CASSLTRFGTEAFF. V usage is TRBV5-1 and J usage is TRBJ1-1; the D is unclear. The V end was cut by 4 bases, the J end by 4 bases, with 14 bases between. CDR3 size: 14 residues. CDR1 and CDR2 from the germline V gene are SGHRS and YFSETQ.

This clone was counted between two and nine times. The CDR3 nucleotides are TGTGCCAGCAGCCCCACGCGGGACGTCGGCTATGGCTACACCTTC. Translation gives CASSPTRDVGYGYTF. This chain connects TRBV7-3 to TRBJ1-2; D may be TRBD1 (5 bases). The CDR3 extends over 15 amino acids. CDR1 is SGHTA, CDR2 FQGTGA, per germline. V was pared by 5 bases and J by 4 bases, with 17 bases between. Looking up the rest from reference TRBV7-3 and TRBJ1-2 gives the full variable domain: GAGVSQTPSNKVTEKGKYVELRCDPISGHTALYWYRQSLGQGPEFLIYFQGTGAADDSGLPNDRFFAVRPEGSVSTLKIQRTERGDSAVYLCASSPTRDVGYGYTFGSGTRLTVV.

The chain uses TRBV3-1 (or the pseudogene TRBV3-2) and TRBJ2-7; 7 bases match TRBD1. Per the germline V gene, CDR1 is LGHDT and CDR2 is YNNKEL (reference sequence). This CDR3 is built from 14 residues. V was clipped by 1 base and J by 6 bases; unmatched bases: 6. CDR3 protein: CASSQGATGFEQYV. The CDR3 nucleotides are TGTGCCAGCAGCCAAGGAGCGACAGGGTTCGAGCAGTACGTC.

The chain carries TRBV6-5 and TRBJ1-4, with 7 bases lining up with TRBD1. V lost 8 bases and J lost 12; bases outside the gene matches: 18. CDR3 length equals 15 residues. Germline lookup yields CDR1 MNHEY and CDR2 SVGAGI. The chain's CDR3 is CASSATGNYNEELFF. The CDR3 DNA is TGTGCCAGCTCCGCGACAGGGAACTATAATGAGGAACTGTTTTTT.

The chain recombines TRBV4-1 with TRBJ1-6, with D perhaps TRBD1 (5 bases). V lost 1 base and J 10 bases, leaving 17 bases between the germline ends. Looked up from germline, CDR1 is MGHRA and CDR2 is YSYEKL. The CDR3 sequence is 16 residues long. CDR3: CASSQGLGGGGSPLHF. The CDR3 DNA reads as TGCGCCAGCAGCCAAGGATTGGGGGGTGGGGGATCACCCCTCCACTTT.

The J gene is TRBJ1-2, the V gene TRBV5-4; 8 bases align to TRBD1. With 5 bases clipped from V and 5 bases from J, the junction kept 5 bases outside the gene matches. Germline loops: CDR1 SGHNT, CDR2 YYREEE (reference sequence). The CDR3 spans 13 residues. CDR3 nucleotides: TGTGCCAGCAGTAGAGACAGGGGATATGGCTACACCTTC. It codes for CASSRDRGYGYTF.

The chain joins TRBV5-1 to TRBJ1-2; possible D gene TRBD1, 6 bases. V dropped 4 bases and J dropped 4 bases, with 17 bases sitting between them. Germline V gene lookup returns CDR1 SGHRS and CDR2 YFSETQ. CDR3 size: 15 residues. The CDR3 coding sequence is TGCGCCAGCAGCCCGACTACCGACAGGACCTATGGCTACACCTTC. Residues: CASSPTTDRTYGYTF.

The CDR3 bases are TGTGCCATCAGTGGGGGCTCATCCAACATTCAGTACTTC. Its protein product is CAISGGSSNIQYF. The V and J genes are TRBV10-3 and TRBJ2-4; TRBD1 might be the D (5 bases). Trimming shortened V by 4 bases and J by 7 bases, and 11 bases separated the two germline ends. Per germline, CDR1 ENHRY and CDR2 SYGVKD. The length of the CDR3 is 13 residues.

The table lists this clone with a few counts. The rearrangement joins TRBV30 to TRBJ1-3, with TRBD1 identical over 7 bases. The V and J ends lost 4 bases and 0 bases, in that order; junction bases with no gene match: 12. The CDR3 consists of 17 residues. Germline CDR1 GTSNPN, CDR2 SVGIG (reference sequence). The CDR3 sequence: CAWTLLKGQYSGNTIYF. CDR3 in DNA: TGTGCCTGGACCCTGCTGAAGGGACAGTACTCTGGAAACACCATATATTTT.

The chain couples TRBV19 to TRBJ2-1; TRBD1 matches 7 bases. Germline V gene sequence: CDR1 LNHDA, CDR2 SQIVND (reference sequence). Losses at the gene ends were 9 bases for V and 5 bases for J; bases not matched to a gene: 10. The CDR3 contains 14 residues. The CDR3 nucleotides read TGTGCCAGCAGCCGACAGGGAAGAGACAATGAGCAGTTCTTC. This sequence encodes CASSRQGRDNEQFF.

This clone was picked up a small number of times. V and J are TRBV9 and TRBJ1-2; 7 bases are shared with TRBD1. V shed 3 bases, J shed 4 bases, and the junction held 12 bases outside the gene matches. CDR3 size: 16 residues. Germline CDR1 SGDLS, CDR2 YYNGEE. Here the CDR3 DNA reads TGTGCCAGCAGCGGACTATCAGGGGGTCATGGCTATGGCTACACCTTC. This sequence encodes CASSGLSGGHGYGYTF.